The 29 T cell receptor beta chains below were found in one sample sequenced in a study of kidney transplant recipient with SARS-CoV-2 infection. MiXCR, run by TCRdb on the reads, gives a single entry per CDR3 protein. The sample holds 200,000 to 300,000 distinct CDR3 sequences, 29% seen once. Material: a blood sample, obtained at baseline and between days 110 and 120 from a kidney transplant recipient. The receptors stem from a male patient aged 30 to 40 who had COVID-19 and was a kidney transplant recipient. The graft donor may have given rise to some T cells.

V is TRBV7-3 and J is TRBJ2-4; possibly TRBD1 for D (5 bases). V was shortened by 1 base and J by 0 bases, with 13 bases between the two germline ends. The length of the CDR3 is 17 residues. Germline CDR1 and CDR2: SGHTA and FQGTGA. CDR3 sequence: CASSLKVQALAKNIQYF. CDR3 DNA sequence: TGTGCCAGCAGCTTAAAGGTACAGGCACTAGCCAAAAACATTCAGTACTTC.

Ten or more counts support this clonotype. The genes are TRBV15 and TRBJ2-1; perhaps TRBD1 as D (6 bases). Germline CDR1 reads LNHNV; CDR2 reads YYDKDF (reference sequence). This CDR3 spans 13 amino acids. V lost 6 bases and J 5 bases, leaving 11 bases between the germline ends. This CDR3 is CATSGQRNNEQFF. The CDR3 region has the DNA TGTGCCACCAGTGGACAGAGAAACAATGAGCAGTTCTTC.

This clonotype occurred many times. V and J are TRBV9 and TRBJ2-2, with unresolved D. The germline CDR1 and CDR2 sequences are SGDLS and YYNGEE. This CDR3 spans 12 amino acids. V lost 0 bases, J lost 7 bases, and 4 bases lay in between. CDR3 amino acids: CASSVGDGELFF. In DNA form, the CDR3 reads TGTGCCAGCAGCGTAGGAGACGGGGAGCTGTTTTTT.

In this sample, this clonotype turned up many times. The rearrangement uses TRBV5-1 and TRBJ2-7; no clear D gene. The V end lost 0 bases, the J end lost 2 bases, and 6 bases lay between the germline ends. CDR1 is SGHRS and CDR2 is YFSETQ in the germline V gene. This CDR3 spans 13 amino acids. The CDR3 DNA sequence: TGCGCCAGCAGCTTGGAAGGTACCTACGAGCAGTACTTC. Amino acid sequence: CASSLEGTYEQYF.

This clonotype was seen at least ten times. The gene calls are TRBV6-1 and TRBJ1-2, with unresolved D. CDR1 is MNHNS and CDR2 is SASEGT in the germline V gene. V gave up 1 base and J gave up 8 bases, with 8 bases separating them. The CDR3 sequence is 12 residues long. CDR3 region: CASSEDAGGYTF. The CDR3 bases are TGTGCCAGCAGTGAAGACGCGGGCGGCTACACCTTC.

The chain combines TRBV29-1 with TRBJ2-5; tentatively, D is TRBD1 (5 bases). Trimming left V 4 bases short and J 5 bases short, with 14 bases between. CDR1 is SQVTM and CDR2 is ANQGSEA in the germline V gene. The CDR3 loop spans 13 amino acids. The CDR3 nucleotides read TGCAGCGTTGGTTTGACAGAGCAGGAGACCCAGTACTTC. This sequence encodes CSVGLTEQETQYF.

This clonotype occurred many times. The V and J genes are TRBV19 and TRBJ1-1; D is unclear. V lost 5 bases and J lost 0, with 16 bases in between. Per germline, CDR1 LNHDA and CDR2 SQIVND (reference sequence). The CDR3 runs 16 residues. For the CDR3, the DNA is TGTGCCAGTAGTGTAGGAGTGGAAACTATGAACACTGAAGCTTTCTTT. This codes for CASSVGVETMNTEAFF.

This clonotype showed up many times. The chain carries TRBV9 and TRBJ1-5; 7 bases match TRBD1. This CDR3 spans 15 amino acids. Germline CDR1 reads SGDLS; CDR2 reads YYNGEE. After removal of 0 bases from V and 7 bases from J, the junction contained 7 bases not matched to a gene. CDR3 in amino acids: CASSVGGGENQPQHF. The CDR3 DNA sequence: TGTGCCAGCAGCGTAGGAGGGGGCGAGAACCAGCCCCAGCATTTT.

The sample holds many counts of this clonotype. This chain uses TRBV5-8 with TRBJ1-1; 7 positions agree with TRBD1. This CDR3 contains 18 residues. Trimming at V came to 1 base and at J to 4 bases, leaving 16 bases not matched to a gene. Per germline, CDR1 SGHTS and CDR2 YDEGEE. The CDR3 reads CASSLSPGGKIVATEAFF. As DNA, the CDR3 is TGTGCCAGCAGCTTGTCGCCAGGGGGTAAAATAGTGGCCACTGAAGCTTTCTTT.

The count of this clonotype is one. This may arise from a read error, as a much more abundant clone is one base away. The CDR3 reads CAGSSLNQPQHF. The CDR3 DNA reads TGTGCCGGCAGTTCCCTAAATCAGCCCCAGCATTTT. The chain has TRBV28 and TRBJ1-5; D gene uncertain. Looked up from germline, CDR1 is MDHEN and CDR2 is SYDVKM. The CDR3 length is 12 residues.

This clonotype showed up many times. The V gene is TRBV5-1, the J gene TRBJ2-5; either TRBD1 or TRBD2 may supply D (5 bases each). Trimming removed 4 bases at V and 5 bases at J, with 9 bases between. The CDR3 sequence is 12 residues long. Germline loops: CDR1 SGHRS, CDR2 YFSETQ. The CDR3 coding sequence is TGCGCCAGCAGCCCTGAGGGGGAGACCCAGTACTTC. It encodes CASSPEGETQYF.

Comment on this clonotype: It may be a read error: a sequence one base away is much more abundant. This chain connects TRBV3-1 to TRBJ1-6; the D gene is possibly TRBD1 (5 bases). With 6 bases removed from V and 6 bases from J, the gap between germline ends came to 12 bases. Germline lookup yields CDR1 LGHDT and CDR2 YNNKEL (reference sequence). The CDR3 spans 14 residues. The DNA for the CDR3 is TGTGCCAGCAGGCGGGACGATTGTAATTCACCCCTCCACTTT. Its protein is CASRRDDCNSPLHF.

This clonotype was counted many times. The V and J genes are TRBV2 and TRBJ2-7, with 9 bases matching TRBD1. Trimming at V came to 5 bases and at J to 6 bases, leaving 11 bases not matched to a gene. Per germline, CDR1 SNHLY and CDR2 FYNNEI. The CDR3 is made up of 15 amino acids. In DNA, the CDR3 is TGTGCCAGCAGTTTTCCAACGACAGGGGGATCCGAGCAGTACTTC. Protein product: CASSFPTTGGSEQYF.

This clonotype has a count of ten or more. The CDR3 loop reads CATSRGYVRGVGYTF. CDR3 nucleotides: TGTGCCACCAGCAGAGGATATGTCAGAGGGGTTGGCTACACCTTC. The chain couples TRBV15 to TRBJ1-2, with D possibly being TRBD1 (5 bases). V shed 1 base and J shed 7 bases, with 16 bases lying between them. In germline, CDR1 is LNHNV, CDR2 YYDKDF (reference sequence). The CDR3 is 15 residues long.

Points on this clonotype: A much larger clone is a single base away; this may be a read error. The chain couples TRBV12-3 or TRBV12-4 to TRBJ2-2; TRBD2 is a possible D gene (5 bases). The V gene lost 6 bases and the J gene lost 9 bases, with 23 bases spanning the gap. This CDR3 comprises 16 residues. The DNA of the CDR3 is TGTGCCAGCAGGACCCCGGGCGGAGGTCTCGCCAGGGAGCTGTTTTTT. It encodes CASRTPGGGLARELFF.

This clonotype has a count of ten or more. V gene TRBV3-1 combines with J gene TRBJ1-2, with D uncertain. Between the trimmed V and J ends, which lost 5 bases and 4 bases, there was a span of 23 bases. Looked up from germline, CDR1 is LGHDT and CDR2 is YNNKEL (reference sequence). The CDR3 is made up of 17 amino acids. This chain's CDR3 is CASSNGLTLRKTYGYTF. The DNA for the CDR3 is TGTGCCAGCAGCAATGGCCTCACCCTTCGAAAGACCTATGGCTACACCTTC.

In this sample, this clonotype turned up many times. V is TRBV24-1 and J is TRBJ2-1; either TRBD1 or TRBD2 may fit D (5 bases each). CDR1 is KGHDR and CDR2 is SFDVKD in the germline V gene. V gave up 4 bases and J gave up 7 bases, with 16 bases separating them. This CDR3 has 15 residues. As DNA, the CDR3 is TGTGCCACCAGTGAACCGGGGCCTAAGCGGAATGAGCAGTTCTTC. Residues: CATSEPGPKRNEQFF.

This clonotype has at least ten counts. CDR3 region: CASSLTGAPYEQYV. The CDR3 nucleotides read TGTGCCAGCAGCTTGACAGGGGCTCCCTACGAGCAGTACGTC. The chain has TRBV5-6 and TRBJ2-7, with 7 positions matching TRBD1. Trimming cost V 1 base and J 2 bases; bases outside gene matches: 3. The CDR3 totals 14 residues. Germline CDR1 SGHDT, CDR2 YYEEEE.

The sample holds many counts of this clonotype. The rearrangement links TRBV5-1 to TRBJ1-1; possible D gene TRBD1, 5 bases. The length of the CDR3 is 14 residues. Trimming left V 4 bases short and J 0 bases short, with 10 bases between. Germline V gene lookup returns CDR1 SGHRS and CDR2 YFSETQ. The CDR3 DNA sequence: TGCGCCAGCAGCCCGACAGTACTGAACACTGAAGCTTTCTTT. Protein sequence: CASSPTVLNTEAFF.

This clonotype came up many times. The chain links TRBV6-8 to TRBJ1-2; D call uncertain. The germline CDR1 and CDR2 sequences are MNHGY and SAAAGT. Trimming removed 5 bases from V and 4 bases from J, with 23 bases in between. CDR3 length: 17 amino acids. The CDR3: CASSQKSRSRKTYGYTF. The CDR3 DNA is TGTGCCAGCAGTCAGAAATCACGCTCTAGAAAGACCTATGGCTACACCTTC.

This clonotype has at least ten counts. The J gene is TRBJ2-7, the V gene TRBV14, with D unresolved. V shed 5 bases and J shed 2 bases, with 7 bases lying between them. This CDR3 is 12 amino acids long. Per the germline V gene, CDR1 is SGHDN and CDR2 is FVKESK. This CDR3 reads CASSYGPYEQYF. DNA of the CDR3: TGTGCCAGCAGCTACGGCCCCTACGAGCAGTACTTC.

This clonotype was counted many times. The chain joins TRBV7-8 to TRBJ1-2; D is unclear. There are 17 residues in the CDR3. V lost 5 bases and J lost 4, with 23 bases in between. Per the germline V gene, CDR1 is SGHVS and CDR2 is FQNEAQ. CDR3 sequence reads: CASSLLRFTRKTYGYTF. The CDR3, as DNA: TGTGCCAGCAGCCTACTAAGGTTTACCCGAAAGACCTATGGCTACACCTTC.

About this clonotype itself: Relative to the germline gene, one junction end is altered; a read error may explain this. V and J are TRBV18 and TRBJ2-3; tentative D call: TRBD1 (5 bases). CDR3 length equals 15 residues. CDR1 is KGHSH and CDR2 is LQKENI in the germline V gene. The CDR3 bases are TGTGCCAGCTCACCACTAACGACCAACACAGGTACGCAGTATTTT. Protein product: CASSPLTTNTGTQYF.

This clonotype appeared many times. The rearrangement uses TRBV7-3 and TRBJ2-1, with D tentatively TRBD1 (5 bases). This CDR3 has 16 amino acids. Trimming removed 5 bases at V and 6 bases at J, with 20 bases between. The germline gives CDR1 SGHTA, CDR2 FQGTGA. CDR3 DNA: TGTGCCAGCAGCCCAACCCTCGACAGAACGCTCAATGAGCAGTTCTTC. This sequence encodes CASSPTLDRTLNEQFF.

This clonotype was found many times. The rearrangement uses TRBV5-8 and TRBJ1-2; D unresolved. Trimming removed 7 bases from V and 4 bases from J, with 23 bases in between. The CDR3 length is 16 residues. Germline values: CDR1 SGHTS, CDR2 YDEGEE. CDR3 region: CASYGVHPRKTYGYTF. The CDR3 nucleotides read TGTGCCAGCTACGGGGTTCATCCACGAAAGACCTATGGCTACACCTTC. Variable domain in full (rest from reference TRBV5-8 and TRBJ1-2): EAGVTQSPTHLIKTRGQQATLRCSPISGHTSVYWYQQALGLGLQFLLWYDEGEERNRGNFPPRFSGRQFPNYSSELNVNALELEDSALYLCASYGVHPRKTYGYTFGSGTRLTVV.

The sample holds one count of this clonotype. The chain recombines TRBV29-1 with TRBJ2-7; tentatively, D is TRBD2 (5 bases). The closer fit of TRBJ2-5 to the DNA end suggests the J call may be wrong. CDR3 length: 12 amino acids. Germline V CDR1 and CDR2: SQVTM, ANQGSEA. CDR3 bases: TGCAGCGTTGGTGAGGGTGCGGAGACCCAGTACTTC. Its protein is CSVGEGAETQYF.

This clonotype was recorded a few times. J is TRBJ1-2 and V is TRBV7-7; D remains unclear. This CDR3 contains 17 residues. V gave up 5 bases and J gave up 4 bases, with 23 bases separating them. CDR1 is SSHAT and CDR2 is FNYEAQ in the germline V gene (reference sequence). CDR3 sequence: CASSRESKCRKTYGYTF. The DNA of the CDR3 is TGTGCCAGCAGCCGCGAAAGTAAGTGCCGAAAGACCTATGGCTACACCTTC.

Turning to this clonotype: Possible read error: a much larger clone is one base away. V and J are TRBV6-5 and TRBJ1-5; no firm D call. The CDR3 extends over 12 amino acids. Germline lookup yields CDR1 MNHEY and CDR2 SVGAGI. The CDR3 region is CACSYPGGPQHF. The CDR3 nucleotides read TGTGCCTGCAGTTACCCAGGAGGACCCCAGCATTTT.

On this clonotype: This may arise from a read error, as a much more abundant clone is one base away. The chain employs TRBV7-9 and TRBJ1-1; 8 positions agree with TRBD1. Germline V gives CDR1 SEHNR, CDR2 FQNEAQ (reference sequence). The CDR3 contains 17 residues. V shed 5 bases and J 0 bases; nucleotides not matched to a gene: 11. In nucleotides, the CDR3 is TGTGCCAGCAGCCCCTACAGGGGGTGGAGTATGAACACTGAAGCTTTCTTT. Its protein is CASSPYRGWSMNTEAFF.